The rows below give T cell receptor beta chains drawn from one sample of a study of early T cells in non-severe SARS-CoV-2 infection. MiXCR was run by TCRdb on the 5' RACE reads, yielding one entry per CDR3 protein. The sample yields 50,000 to 55,000 distinct CDR3 sequences, about a tenth seen once. The sequenced sample was whole blood. These TCRs come from an adult who was a healthcare worker with PCR-confirmed SARS-CoV-2 infection or an uninfected control (not recorded which). CDR3s include the opening cysteine and the closing phenylalanine or tryptophan. Each record gives: J gene, V gene, CDR3 protein.

TRBJ2-3 | TRBV7-8 | CASSILAGVDTQYF
TRBJ2-5 | TRBV12-3/TRBV12-4 | CASSYGRGETQYF
TRBJ2-4 | TRBV7-2 | CASSLSGIAKNIQYF
TRBJ2-7 | TRBV6-2/TRBV6-3 | CASSYIPVFDRLSYEQYF
TRBJ2-1 | TRBV28 | CASSFPDLYNEQFF
TRBJ2-3 | TRBV27 | CASSSPPDTQYF
TRBJ1-1 | TRBV28 | CASSYPGQGSEAFF
TRBJ2-3 | TRBV18 | CASSPQDTQYF
TRBJ2-5 | TRBV20-1 | CSARALIAGNQETQYF
TRBJ2-4 | TRBV20-1 | CSAPQGIGDIQYF
TRBJ2-7 | TRBV7-9 | CASSLRRDRVYEQYF
TRBJ1-6 | TRBV20-1 | CSARDGRGPLHF
TRBJ2-1 | TRBV27 | CASSSRANNEQFF
TRBJ1-5 | TRBV28 | CASSFTGGNQPQHF
TRBJ2-6 | TRBV13 | CASSSWIEVGIFGANVLTF
TRBJ1-6 | TRBV18 | CASSEDVGSPLHF
TRBJ1-1 | TRBV12-3/TRBV12-4 | CASSLGTAPNTEAFF
TRBJ1-5 | TRBV18 | CASSPSSPGGGQPQHF
TRBJ1-2 | TRBV6-6 | CASSPLRANYGYTF
TRBJ1-2 | TRBV12-3/TRBV12-4 | CASSPTGRMINYGYTF
TRBJ1-6 | TRBV5-4 | CASSLLGFRNSPLHF
TRBJ2-1 | TRBV7-3 | CASSLREREGQNEQFF
TRBJ1-6 | TRBV20-1 | CSARTAGGAYNSPLHF
TRBJ1-2 | TRBV6-2/TRBV6-3 | CASSFDGLYGYTF
TRBJ2-7 | TRBV29-1 | CSVRKDRDAYEQYF
TRBJ1-4 | TRBV7-9 | CASSLADRSEKLFF
TRBJ2-2 | TRBV29-1 | CSVARSTGELFF
TRBJ2-7 | TRBV10-3 | CAISDTGTYEQYF
TRBJ2-7 | TRBV24-1 | CATGATSDEQYF
TRBJ2-1 | TRBV20-1 | CSVGANRYNEQFF
TRBJ2-5 | TRBV7-2 | CASSLALGRETQYF
TRBJ1-5 | TRBV6-5 | CASSRWSRQPQHF
TRBJ1-1 | TRBV7-2 | CASSSYSPSTEAFF
TRBJ2-7 | TRBV28 | CASSFPGHRSSYEQYF
TRBJ2-7 | TRBV7-2 | CASSLDVGAQAYEQYF
TRBJ2-1 | TRBV7-3 | CASSLTSGYNEQFF
TRBJ2-3 | TRBV20-1 | CSARRDGAGDTQYF
TRBJ2-7 | TRBV28 | CASSQKPNRVHEQYF
TRBJ1-5 | TRBV2 | CASRYDQHQPQHF
TRBJ2-1 | TRBV20-1 | CSARGPAGGLLLDEQFF
TRBJ1-2 | TRBV6-2/TRBV6-3 | CASSRGDSFYGYTF
TRBJ2-5 | TRBV5-6 | CASSLGLRDRDGQETQYF
TRBJ1-6 | TRBV12-3/TRBV12-4 | CASSFRQSVNSPLHF
TRBJ2-1 | TRBV3-1 | CASSLGGAAFPNEQFF
TRBJ2-1 | TRBV7-2 | CASSGQGYNEQFF
TRBJ2-5 | TRBV11-2 | CASSFAGGETQYF
TRBJ2-2 | TRBV7-3 | CASSLTPGKANTGELFF
TRBJ2-5 | TRBV5-4 | CATARQGETQYF
TRBJ1-2 | TRBV29-1 | CSVAGTGRYYGYTF
TRBJ2-7 | TRBV28 | CASGSTPRNEQYF
TRBJ1-3 | TRBV12-5 | CASGYGVGNTIYF
TRBJ1-5 | TRBV20-1 | CSAGTAPQHF
TRBJ1-5 | TRBV28 | CASSLLDSNQPQHF
TRBJ1-5 | TRBV28 | CASSLRGENSNQPQHF
TRBJ2-1 | TRBV19 | CASRFAGLGGEQFF
TRBJ2-7 | TRBV25-1 | CASSDFGFPSYEQYF
TRBJ1-1 | TRBV12-3/TRBV12-4 | CASRNQGGPEAFF
TRBJ1-2 | TRBV6-2/TRBV6-3 | CASSHGQGIYGYTF
TRBJ2-1 | TRBV9 | CASSGISGFSYNEQFF
TRBJ2-3 | TRBV10-2 | CASSEVGAEGDTQYF